These 28 T cell receptor beta chains were sequenced from one sample in a study of T cell clonality in common variable immunodeficiency (dated by TCRdb to 2013 to 2016). Library method: the immunoSEQ multiplex PCR assay. TCRdb holds this immuneACCESS table with in-frame rearrangements only. Some clones are missing; in checked studies, unresolved V genes explain under half, and the rest has no known cause. For this sample, tens of thousands of clones appear and none is a singleton. The leading ten clones occupy about 3% of the sample. Sequenced input: peripheral blood mononuclear cells. Receptor source: a person aged 18-70 years in good health.

This clone came up many times. The read terminates 3 residues before the CDR3 end, so the remaining end is supplied by the germline J gene. The chain recombines TRBV13 with TRBJ2-5; 9 bases are shared with TRBD2. The CDR3 totals 15 residues. The ends lost 5 bases at V and 3 bases at J; junction bases unmatched: 7. Germline CDR1 PRHDT, CDR2 FYEKMQ (reference sequence). The CDR3: CASSLTSGGKETQYF. The covered CDR3 bases are TGTGCCAGCAGCCTGACTAGCGGAGGGAAAGAGACC.

Turning to this clone: The sequenced fragment ends 3 residues before the CDR3 boundary, so the rest is inferred from the germline J gene. This sequence joins TRBV2 and TRBJ2-1, with D possibly being TRBD2 (6 bases). Looked up from germline, CDR1 is SNHLY and CDR2 is FYNNEI. This CDR3 is 12 amino acids long. Deletions cut 5 bases from V and 6 bases from J, with 8 bases between. The CDR3 is CASSLGGNEQFF. The part of the CDR3 DNA that was read is TGTGCCAGCAGTTTGGGGGGCAATGAG.

There are many counts of this clone. The read ends 3 residues shy of where the CDR3 ends; the end is completed using the germline J gene. The chain combines TRBV5-1 with TRBJ2-2, with D possibly matching TRBD2 (7 bases). Germline lookup yields CDR1 SGHRS and CDR2 YFSETQ. The CDR3 is made up of 16 amino acids. CDR3 loop: CASSLDAGASNSPLFF. CDR3 DNA (partial): TGCGCCAGCAGCTTGGATGCGGGGGCCAGTAATTCACCG.

This clone appeared many times. The read terminates 3 residues ahead of where the CDR3 ends, so the germline J gene completes it. The chain uses TRBV12-5 and TRBJ2-3; tentative D call: TRBD2 (5 bases). In germline, CDR1 is LGHNT, CDR2 FRNRAP. The CDR3 contains 16 residues. With 6 bases removed from V and 3 bases from J, the gap between germline ends came to 19 bases. CDR3 sequence: CASGPPRGTTTDTQYF. The covered CDR3 bases are TGTGCTAGTGGACCCCCTCGGGGTACCACGACAGATACG. Filled out from reference TRBV12-5 and TRBJ2-3, the complete variable domain reads DARVTQTPRHKVTEMGQEVTMRCQPILGHNTVFWYRQTMMQGLELLAYFRNRAPLDDSGMPKDRFSAEMPDATLATLKIQPSEPRDSAVYFCASGPPRGTTTDTQYFGPGTRLTVL.

This clone occurred a few times. Read coverage stops 3 residues before the CDR3 terminus; the germline J gene supplies the remainder. The chain links TRBV18 to TRBJ1-1, with 10 bases aligning to TRBD1. Germline V lookup: CDR1 KGHSH, CDR2 LQKENI. Trimming cost V 6 bases and J 1 base; bases outside gene matches: 8. The CDR3 extends over 16 amino acids. CDR3 in amino acids: CASSPGQGVGNTEAFF. CDR3 bases read: TGTGCCAGCTCTCCCGGACAGGGGGTCGGGAACACTGAA.

This clone was recorded many times. The read falls 3 residues short of the CDR3 end, and the missing part is taken from the germline J gene. This rearrangement joins TRBV4-1 to TRBJ2-5, with 8 bases identical to TRBD2. This CDR3 is 17 amino acids long. From germline, CDR1 is MGHRA and CDR2 YSYEKL. J was trimmed by 3 bases and V by 0 bases; bases with no gene match: 9. The CDR3 DNA, read in part, is TGCGCCAGCAGCCAAGATCTTGTGACTAGCGAAGAAGAGACC. Translating gives CASSQDLVTSEEET. The full CDR3 reads CASSQDLVTSEEETQYF.

In its sample, this clone was seen many times. The read gets to within 3 residues of the CDR3 end, and the germline J gene fills in the rest. V is TRBV4-2 and J is TRBJ1-2; D is unresolved. The CDR3 is made up of 14 amino acids. The germline CDR1 and CDR2 sequences are LGHNA and YNFKEQ. V was pared by 0 bases and J by 4 bases, with 9 bases between. CDR3: CASSQDEGLYGYTF. The sequenced CDR3 bases are TGTGCCAGCAGCCAAGATGAAGGGCTCTATGGC.

This clone showed up many times. Partial CDR3 DNA: TGTGCCTGGTACAAGGGGTCAAAGACTGAA. Protein sequence: CAWYKGSKTE. From start to end, the CDR3 is CAWYKGSKTEAFF. The chain employs TRBV30 and TRBJ1-1, with D possibly being TRBD1 (5 bases). The read ends 3 residues shy of where the CDR3 ends; the end is completed using the germline J gene. The V and J ends lost 5 bases and 5 bases respectively, with 15 bases between them. Germline V gene data show CDR1 as GTSNPN and CDR2 as SVGIG (reference sequence). The CDR3 spans 13 residues.

This clone was counted at least ten times. Sequencing ends 3 residues short of the CDR3 end; the germline J gene provides the rest. The chain carries TRBV7-9 and TRBJ2-1; 10 nucleotides align to TRBD2. Germline V lookup: CDR1 SEHNR, CDR2 FQNEAQ (reference sequence). The length of the CDR3 is 14 residues. J lost 8 bases, V lost 4 bases, and 5 bases had no gene match. Incomplete CDR3 DNA: TGTGCCAGCAGCTGGTCTAGCGGGAGCGATGAG. Protein: CASSWSSGSDE. The entire CDR3 is CASSWSSGSDEQFF.

This clone was observed many times. The missing CDR3 end, 3 residues past where the read stops, is filled in from the germline J gene. The chain uses TRBV19 and TRBJ1-5; the D gene is possibly TRBD1 (5 bases). V shed 6 bases and J shed 2 bases, with 5 bases lying between them. Germline assignment: CDR1 LNHDA and CDR2 SQIVND (reference sequence). CDR3 length: 12 residues. CDR3 DNA, as far as it was read: TGTGCCAGTAGCAGGGGCAATCAGCCC. Its translation is CASSRGNQP. The full-length CDR3 reads as CASSRGNQPQHF.

In its sample, this clone was seen a few times. The CDR3 end falls 3 residues outside the read, so it is completed with the germline J gene. The J gene is TRBJ1-2, the V gene TRBV20-1, with TRBD1 identical over 10 bases. Germline values: CDR1 DFQATT, CDR2 SNEGSKA (reference sequence). With 5 bases clipped from V and 5 bases from J, the junction kept 8 bases outside the gene matches. The CDR3 covers 14 residues. The sequenced part of the CDR3 DNA is TGCAGTGCTTACTGGACAGGGGGGAGGTATGGC. This codes for CSAYWTGGRYG. The full CDR3 protein is CSAYWTGGRYGYTF.

This clone was seen more than once but under ten times. The sequence runs out 3 residues before the end of the CDR3; the remainder is reconstructed from the germline J gene. The genes are TRBV11-1 and TRBJ2-1, with 9 bases that match TRBD1. Germline V gene sequence: CDR1 SGHAT, CDR2 FQDESV (reference sequence). The CDR3 runs 14 residues. V dropped 3 bases and J dropped 6; count of bases not matched to a gene: 3. CDR3 DNA (partial): TGTGCCAGCAGCTTGGCGGGACAGGGCAATGAG. Its translation is CASSLAGQGNE. The full-length CDR3 reads as CASSLAGQGNEQFF.

This clone was seen repeatedly, ten times or more. The read comes to an end 3 residues before the CDR3 does, leaving the germline J gene to fill in the end. The V call is TRBV7-9, the J call TRBJ2-7, with 7 bases that match TRBD1. Looked up from germline, CDR1 is SEHNR and CDR2 is FQNEAQ (reference sequence). The CDR3 length is 14 residues. Trimming removed 5 bases from V and 3 bases from J; junction bases left unmatched: 7. The CDR3 bases that were read are TGTGCCAGCAGCCCCAGGGACAGTTACTACGAG. Translating it yields CASSPRDSYYE. The entire CDR3 reads CASSPRDSYYEQYF.

This clone occurred many times. The DNA ends 3 residues before the CDR3 does, and the rest of the CDR3 is filled in from the germline J gene. The chain is built from TRBV12-3 or TRBV12-4 and TRBJ1-1, with D tentatively TRBD1 (5 bases). V shed 5 bases and J shed 3 bases, with 16 bases lying between them. This CDR3 region has 15 residues. The sequenced part of the CDR3 DNA is TGTGCCAGCAGTCCCCGAGCAGGAGGGGACACTGAA. Its protein product is CASSPRAGGDTE. The CDR3 as a whole reads CASSPRAGGDTEAFF.

This clone was recorded at least ten times. CDR3 DNA (partial): TGCGCCAGCAGCTTGGCCACAGGCCCCCGGGGACACCTCGCACTCTACGAG. Residues: CASSLATGPRGHLALYE. In full, the CDR3 is CASSLATGPRGHLALYEQYF. The rearrangement joins TRBV5-1 to TRBJ2-7; a possible D gene is TRBD1 (6 bases). The CDR3 extends 3 residues past the end of the read, so its final part is completed from the germline J gene. V was trimmed by 0 bases and J by 3 bases, leaving 28 bases between them. Germline V gene data show CDR1 as SGHRS and CDR2 as YFSETQ. The CDR3 runs 20 residues. Variable domain in full (rest from reference TRBV5-1 and TRBJ2-7): KAGVTQTPRYLIKTRGQQVTLSCSPISGHRSVSWYQQTPGQGLQFLFEYFSETQRNKGNFPGRFSGRQFSNSRSEMNVSTLELGDSALYLCASSLATGPRGHLALYEQYFGPGTRLTVT.

This clone has ten or more counts. The sequenced fragment ends 3 residues before the CDR3 boundary, so the rest is inferred from the germline J gene. V and J are TRBV9 and TRBJ2-7; 9 bases line up with TRBD1. V lost 2 bases and J lost 3; bases outside the gene matches: 9. This CDR3 spans 16 amino acids. CDR1 is SGDLS, CDR2 YYNGEE, per germline. The CDR3 protein is CASSVGVGQGIYEQYF. Incomplete CDR3 DNA: TGTGCCAGCAGCGTTGGGGTAGGACAGGGGATCTACGAG.

This clone was observed at least ten times. From the germline J gene comes the end of the CDR3, since the read stops 3 residues before it. This rearrangement joins TRBV5-1 to TRBJ2-3, with 7 nucleotides matching TRBD1. Germline V gene sequence: CDR1 SGHRS, CDR2 YFSETQ. This CDR3 region has 13 residues. The junction had 4 bases not matched to a gene; V was cut back by 5 bases and J by 4 bases. The CDR3 region is CASRRGLADTQYF. CDR3 DNA (partial): TGCGCCAGCAGGAGGGGGCTCGCAGATACG.

In its sample, this clone was seen many times. CDR3 DNA (partial): TGCAGCGTTGAAGGAAGGACAGGGGTATCCGGGGAG. Its translation: CSVEGRTGVSGE. The complete CDR3 sequence is CSVEGRTGVSGELFF. This chain joins TRBV29-1 and TRBJ2-2; 9 bases agree with TRBD1. The observed sequence ends 3 residues before the CDR3 terminus, with the missing tail filled in from the germline J gene. Trimming took 1 base from V and 6 from J; bases not matched to a gene: 6. The CDR3 is 15 residues long. Germline loops: CDR1 SQVTM, CDR2 ANQGSEA.

The sample holds many counts of this clone. The read terminates 3 residues ahead of where the CDR3 ends, so the germline J gene completes it. The gene calls are TRBV12-3 or TRBV12-4 and TRBJ2-5; 7 bases match TRBD2. The V segment lost 3 bases and the J segment 1 base; nucleotides outside the gene matches: 14. This CDR3 spans 18 amino acids. The CDR3 region is CASSFSGEGSGGQETQYF. The CDR3 DNA, read in part, is TGTGCCAGCAGTTTCTCGGGGGAGGGGAGTGGAGGCCAAGAGACC.

At least ten counts were recorded for this clone. Sequencing ends 3 residues short of the CDR3 end; the germline J gene provides the rest. J is TRBJ1-1 and V is TRBV7-8, with D possibly TRBD1 on 5 matching bases. The CDR3 runs to 15 residues. Germline V gene sequence: CDR1 SGHVS, CDR2 FQNEAQ. With 1 base removed from V and 5 bases from J, the gap between germline ends came to 14 bases. The CDR3 DNA, read in part, is TGTGCCAGCAGCTTAGTCGCAGGGTATGCAACTGAA. Translating it yields CASSLVAGYATE. The CDR3, in full, reads CASSLVAGYATEAFF.

This clone was found many times. The CDR3 goes on 3 residues after the read ends, and that part is filled in from the germline J gene. V is TRBV14 and J is TRBJ2-1; weak D call: TRBD1 (5 bases). CDR1 and CDR2 (germline): SGHDN, FVKESK. The CDR3 contains 18 residues. V was pared by 0 bases and J by 1 base, with 16 bases between. The CDR3 loop is CASSQERIGVGSYNEQFF. The sequenced part of the CDR3 DNA is TGTGCCAGCAGCCAAGAAAGAATAGGGGTTGGGTCCTACAATGAG.

This clone rates as medium-sized. Read coverage stops 3 residues before the CDR3 terminus; the germline J gene supplies the remainder. This rearrangement joins TRBV6-2 or TRBV6-3 to TRBJ2-1, with D perhaps given as TRBD1 or TRBD2 (5 bases each). Germline V lookup: CDR1 MNHEY, CDR2 SVGEGT. The CDR3 extends over 15 amino acids. V shed 2 bases and J shed 6 bases, with 14 bases lying between them. CDR3 DNA, as far as it was read: TGTGCCAGCAGTTACAAGGGGAGAACAGGCAATGAG. Amino acid sequence: CASSYKGRTGNE. The entire CDR3 protein reads CASSYKGRTGNEQFF.

This clone occurred many times. The read falls 3 residues short of the CDR3 end, and the missing part is taken from the germline J gene. V is TRBV20-1 and J is TRBJ2-7; D may be TRBD1 (5 bases). CDR3 length: 14 amino acids. V lost 1 base, J lost 0 bases, and 10 bases lay in between. Per germline, CDR1 DFQATT and CDR2 SNEGSKA (reference sequence). CDR3 protein: CSARAPDTSYEQYF. The covered CDR3 bases are TGCAGTGCTAGAGCGCCGGACACCTCCTACGAG.

This clone was found many times. The read ends 3 residues before the CDR3 terminus; that terminus is restored from the germline J gene. The rearrangement links TRBV20-1 to TRBJ2-4, with 11 bases aligning to TRBD2. With 3 bases clipped from V and 0 bases from J, the junction kept 13 bases outside the gene matches. The germline CDR1 and CDR2 sequences are DFQATT and SNEGSKA (reference sequence). This CDR3 is 19 amino acids long. This CDR3 is CSARSRLAGTSLAKNIQYF. CDR3 DNA (partial): TGCAGTGCTAGGTCGCGACTAGCGGGGACTTCTCTAGCCAAAAACATT.

This clone has a count of ten or more. Read coverage stops 3 residues before the CDR3 terminus; the germline J gene supplies the remainder. The chain has TRBV5-6 and TRBJ2-3; 9 bases map to TRBD2. The CDR3 loop spans 15 amino acids. Germline CDR1 reads SGHDT; CDR2 reads YYEEEE. The V and J ends lost 6 bases and 3 bases, in that order; junction bases with no gene match: 8. CDR3 residues: CASNRAGGRTDTQYF. The covered CDR3 bases are TGTGCCAGCAACAGGGCGGGGGGGCGTACAGATACG. The full variable domain, its missing parts supplied by reference TRBV5-6 and TRBJ2-3, is DAGVTQSPTHLIKTRGQQVTLRCSPKSGHDTVSWYQQALGQGPQFIFQYYEEEERQRGNFPDRFSGHQFPNYSSELNVNALLLGDSALYLCASNRAGGRTDTQYFGPGTRLTVL.

In its sample, this clone was seen many times. The read ends 3 residues before the CDR3 terminus; that terminus is restored from the germline J gene. The chain has TRBV2 and TRBJ2-2, with D maybe TRBD1 (6 bases). Germline assignment: CDR1 SNHLY and CDR2 FYNNEI. Trimming pared 2 bases from V and 6 bases from J, leaving 10 bases between. The CDR3 runs 14 residues. CDR3 DNA, as far as it was read: TGTGCCAGCAGTGAATACAGGGTAGCCGGGGAG. Its translation is CASSEYRVAGE. The CDR3, in full, reads CASSEYRVAGELFF.

This clone was picked up many times. The read gets to within 3 residues of the CDR3 end, and the germline J gene fills in the rest. The genes are TRBV4-2 and TRBJ1-2; tentatively, D is TRBD1 (6 bases). The germline V gene encodes CDR1 LGHNA and CDR2 YNFKEQ. The ends were cut back, 0 bases at V and 5 bases at J, with 13 bases in the middle. The length of the CDR3 is 15 residues. The CDR3 DNA, read in part, is TGTGCCAGCAGCCAAGATTCGGACAGTATTTATGGC. It is translated as CASSQDSDSIYG. In full, the CDR3 reads CASSQDSDSIYGYTF.

The sample holds many counts of this clone. The read terminates 3 residues before the CDR3 end, so the remaining end is supplied by the germline J gene. The V gene is TRBV5-1, the J gene TRBJ2-7; D call uncertain. V was cut by 2 bases and J by 1 base, with 10 bases left in between. This CDR3 is built from 14 residues. Germline V gene lookup returns CDR1 SGHRS and CDR2 YFSETQ. The CDR3 spells CASSFEGPSYEQYF. Incomplete CDR3 DNA: TGCGCCAGCAGCTTTGAAGGCCCTTCCTACGAG. The complete variable domain, with remaining parts taken from reference TRBV5-1 and TRBJ2-7, reads KAGVTQTPRYLIKTRGQQVTLSCSPISGHRSVSWYQQTPGQGLQFLFEYFSETQRNKGNFPGRFSGRQFSNSRSEMNVSTLELGDSALYLCASSFEGPSYEQYFGPGTRLTVT.